The entry below describes one TCR beta chain. Its antigen remains unknown. Amplification used 60 Vbeta primers and 13 Jbeta primers. Repertoires were generated with immunoSEQ multiplex PCR, while TCRdb's copy carries only in-frame clones and drops some. The table lists tens of thousands of clones, around 76% of them singletons. This sample was included in a study of cytomegalovirus exposure and HLA in healthy donors. Overall study findings and caveats: Another analysis was done later, and it associated around 15,000 TCR beta sequences with HLA alleles at 0.05 false discovery rate. What a later analysis reportedly showed was that an Asian-associated ancestry cluster had fewer N-insertions than the roughly 700-donor mean.

V was shortened by 5 bases and J by 4 bases, with 18 bases between the two germline ends. Germline lookup yields CDR1 LNHDA and CDR2 SQIVND (reference sequence). This CDR3 is 16 amino acids long. This chain uses TRBV19 with TRBJ1-3; D perhaps matches TRBD1 (6 bases). Sequenced material: PBMCs. This clonotype was obtained from a man aged 30-40 years in good health and CMV-seronegative. DNA for the CDR3: TGTGCCAGTAGTTCGGAAACAGGGCTGGCGGGAAACACCATATATTTT. It yields the protein CASSSETGLAGNTIYF.